This T cell receptor beta chain was profiled in a study of CD8 T cells in Susac syndrome. Random hexamers primed reverse transcription of roughly 0.45 to 1 ug RNA. One entry per CDR3 protein results from TCRdb running MiXCR on the immunoSEQ multiplex PCR reads. The sample comprises 77,000 or so distinct CDR3 sequences, about 93% of which are singletons, and 0.52% rests with the top ten. The junction had 11 bases not matched to a gene; V was cut back by 1 base and J by 8 bases. Germline assignment: CDR1 GTSNPN and CDR2 SVGIG (reference sequence). The CDR3 runs to 16 residues. What was sequenced was CD4+ T cells from PBMCs. This TCR derives from a human donor with Susac syndrome. The V call is TRBV30, the J call TRBJ1-4; 9 nucleotides match TRBD1. The CDR3 reads CAWSGSRTGVVEKLFF. Written as DNA, the CDR3 is TGTGCCTGGAGTGGGAGTAGGACAGGGGTGGTCGAAAAACTGTTTTTT.